The sequence of this T cell receptor (beta chain) was determined in a study of response to subunit inactivated influenza vaccine. The junction had 3 bases not matched to a gene; V was cut back by 5 bases and J by 6 bases. CDR3 length: 12 amino acids. CDR1 SQVTM and CDR2 ANQGSEA come from the germline V gene. This clonotype was observed many times. TCRdb re-derived calls from the RT-PCR reads in MiXCR, one entry per CDR3 protein. The table lists fewer than 800,000 distinct CDR3 sequences, around 16% of them singletons. The TCR sequence derives from a man aged 45-60 years who received an inactivated influenza vaccine. The sample consisted of PBMCs from blood, taken about 11 days after vaccination. The V call is TRBV29-1, the J call TRBJ2-1; TRBD2 matches 8 bases. The CDR3 DNA is TGCAGCGTTTGGGGACTAGTCAATGAGCAGTTCTTC. It encodes CSVWGLVNEQFF.